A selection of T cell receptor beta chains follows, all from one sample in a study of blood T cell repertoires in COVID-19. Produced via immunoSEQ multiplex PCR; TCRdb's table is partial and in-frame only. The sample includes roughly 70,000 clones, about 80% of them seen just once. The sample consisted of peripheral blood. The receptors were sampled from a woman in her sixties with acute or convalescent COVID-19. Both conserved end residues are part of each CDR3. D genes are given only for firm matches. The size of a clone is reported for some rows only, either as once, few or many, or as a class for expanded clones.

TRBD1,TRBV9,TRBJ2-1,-,TGTGCCAGCAGCCCCTTGGTCGGACAGGGCCTCAATGAGCAGTTCTTC,CASSPLVGQGLNEQFF
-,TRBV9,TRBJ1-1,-,TGTGCCAGCAGCGTGCAGGGAGGGATGAACACTGAAGCTTTCTTT,CASSVQGGMNTEAFF
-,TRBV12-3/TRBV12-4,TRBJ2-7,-,TGTGCCAGCAGTCCCGGACTGTACGAGCAGTACTTC,CASSPGLYEQYF
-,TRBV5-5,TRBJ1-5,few,TGTGCCAGCAGCTCAGGGATTTTCAACAATCAGCCCCAGCATTTT,CASSSGIFNNQPQHF
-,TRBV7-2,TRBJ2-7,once,TGTGCCAGCAGCGTTCAGGGAGGCCCCTACGAGCAGTACTTC,CASSVQGGPYEQYF
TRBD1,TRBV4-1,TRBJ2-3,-,TGCGCCAGCAGCCAAGAAGGGGGCAAGACAGATACGCAGTATTTT,CASSQEGGKTDTQYF
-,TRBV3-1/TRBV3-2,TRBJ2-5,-,TGTGCCAGCACCGCGGCCCAAGAGACCCAGTACTTC,CASTAAQETQYF
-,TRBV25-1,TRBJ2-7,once,TGTGCCAGCAGTGACAGGGCCTCCTACGAGCAGTACTTC,CASSDRASYEQYF
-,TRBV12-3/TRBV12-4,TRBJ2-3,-,TGTGCCAGCACCCCCTTGTCAGATACGCAGTATTTT,CASTPLSDTQYF
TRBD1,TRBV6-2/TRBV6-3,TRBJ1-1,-,TGTGCCAGCAGTTCATGGACAGGGAACACTGAAGCTTTCTTT,CASSSWTGNTEAFF
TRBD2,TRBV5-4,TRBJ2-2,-,TGTGCCAGCAGCTCCGGTAGCGGGGGGACTCTGAACACCGGGGAGCTGTTTTTT,CASSSGSGGTLNTGELFF
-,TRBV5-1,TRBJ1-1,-,TGCGCCAGCAGCTTGGCGTTGGGGCGGTTGACTGAAGCTTTCTTT,CASSLALGRLTEAFF
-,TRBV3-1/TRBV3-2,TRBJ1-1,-,TGTGCCAGCAGCCAAGATGTTGACAGGCAAGCTTTCTTT,CASSQDVDRQAFF
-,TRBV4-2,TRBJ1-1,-,TGTGCCAGCAGCCAAGGACAGGCGGATACTGAAGCTTTCTTT,CASSQGQADTEAFF
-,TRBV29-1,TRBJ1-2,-,TGCAGCGTCCTCGAGGACTATGGCTACACCTTC,CSVLEDYGYTF
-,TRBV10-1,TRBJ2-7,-,TGCGCCAGCAGTGAGGCCCCCAGGGACGAGCAGTACTTC,CASSEAPRDEQYF
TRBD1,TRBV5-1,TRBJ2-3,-,TGCGCCAGCAGCCGTAGGACAGGGGGCGAGGCGGATACGCAGTATTTT,CASSRRTGGEADTQYF
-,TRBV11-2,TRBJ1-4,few,TGTGCCAGCAGCTTAGAACCCAGTAATGAAAAACTGTTTTTT,CASSLEPSNEKLFF
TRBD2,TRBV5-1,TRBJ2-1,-,TGCGCCAGCAGCGGGACTAGCGGGGGGACCTCCTACAATGAGCAGTTCTTC,CASSGTSGGTSYNEQFF
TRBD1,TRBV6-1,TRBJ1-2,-,TGTGCCAGCAGTGAAACGTGGACAGGGAGATATGGCTACACCTTC,CASSETWTGRYGYTF
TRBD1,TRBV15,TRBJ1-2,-,TGTGCCACCAGCAGATTGAGCAGGGGGACCAACTATGGCTACACCTTC,CATSRLSRGTNYGYTF
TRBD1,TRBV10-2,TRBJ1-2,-,TGCGCCAGCAGTGAACCTACAGGGGCTGGCTATGGCTACACCTTC,CASSEPTGAGYGYTF
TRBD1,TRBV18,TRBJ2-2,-,TGTGCCAGCTCACCTAGTAACAGGGGCCTGAACACCGGGGAGCTGTTTTTT,CASSPSNRGLNTGELFF
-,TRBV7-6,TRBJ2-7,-,TGTGCCAGCAGCTTAGTTGGGGGGGCCAATAGTAAATCCTACGAGCAGTACTTC,CASSLVGGANSKSYEQYF
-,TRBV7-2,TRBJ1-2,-,TGTGCCAGCAGCTACTACAGGGTCGACTATGGCTACACCTTC,CASSYYRVDYGYTF
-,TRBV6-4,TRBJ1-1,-,TGTGCCAGCAGTAACAGGGTCGGGACTGAAGCTTTCTTT,CASSNRVGTEAFF
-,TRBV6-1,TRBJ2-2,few,TGTGCCAGCAGTGAAGTGAGGGTCCGGGAGCTGTTTTTT,CASSEVRVRELFF
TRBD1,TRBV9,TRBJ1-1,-,TGTGCCAGCAGCGACCAGACAGGGGGGCCGAACACTGAAGCTTTCTTT,CASSDQTGGPNTEAFF
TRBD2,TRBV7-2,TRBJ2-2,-,TGTGCCAGCAGCTTAGTGACTAGCGGCGGCGGGGAGCTGTTTTTT,CASSLVTSGGGELFF
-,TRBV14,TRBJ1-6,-,TGTGCCAGCAGCCAATCGGACTCGGGGAACTCACCCCTCCACTTT,CASSQSDSGNSPLHF
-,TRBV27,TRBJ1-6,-,TGTGCCAGCAGCCGCATCATGCTGAGGACTGGGAATTCACCCCTCCACTTT,CASSRIMLRTGNSPLHF
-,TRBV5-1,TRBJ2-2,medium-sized,TGCGCCAGCAGTTTCCGAGGACACACGAACACCGGGGAGCTGTTTTTT,CASSFRGHTNTGELFF
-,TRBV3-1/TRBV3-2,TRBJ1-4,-,TGTGCCAGCAGCCAACCCCCTAGGGGTCGGGCTAATGAAAAACTGTTTTTT,CASSQPPRGRANEKLFF
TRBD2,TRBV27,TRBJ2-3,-,TGTGCCAGCAGCTGGGGGGGAGATACGCAGTATTTT,CASSWGGDTQYF
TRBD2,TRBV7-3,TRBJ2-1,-,TGTGCCAGCAGCTTAGATGGGACTAGCGGGGTCAATGAGCAGTTCTTC,CASSLDGTSGVNEQFF
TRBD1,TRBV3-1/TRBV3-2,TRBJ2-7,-,TGTGCCAGCAGCCAAACCGGGACAGGAGTCTACGAGCAGTACTTC,CASSQTGTGVYEQYF
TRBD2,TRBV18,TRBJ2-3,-,TGTGCCAGCTCACGCGGTTCGGCGGGGGGGCTCACAGATACGCAGTATTTT,CASSRGSAGGLTDTQYF
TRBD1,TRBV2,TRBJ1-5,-,TGTGCCAGCAGTCGGTCCCAGGGGGAAGGTAGCAATCAGCCCCAGCATTTT,CASSRSQGEGSNQPQHF
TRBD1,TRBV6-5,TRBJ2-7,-,TGTGCCAGCAGGACGGGGGACAGGGGCGAGCAGTACTTC,CASRTGDRGEQYF
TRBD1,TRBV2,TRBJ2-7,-,TGTGCCAGCAGGAGACAGGGCAATTCCTACGAGCAGTACTTC,CASRRQGNSYEQYF
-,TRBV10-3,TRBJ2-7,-,TGTGCCACCAAGGTGGGCATCCTCAGGGACGAGCAGTACTTC,CATKVGILRDEQYF
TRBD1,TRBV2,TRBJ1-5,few,TGTGCCAGCAGCCTAGGACAGGATCGCAATCAGCCCCAGCATTTT,CASSLGQDRNQPQHF
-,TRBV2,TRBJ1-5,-,TGTGCCAGCAGTCCGAGGCAGCTCAATCAGCCCCAGCATTTT,CASSPRQLNQPQHF
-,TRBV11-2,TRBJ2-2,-,TGTGCCAGCAGCTTAGCCCCCCGGGTCACCGGGGAGCTGTTTTTT,CASSLAPRVTGELFF
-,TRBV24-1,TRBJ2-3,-,TGTGCCACCAGTGACACTACAAGCACAGATACGCAGTATTTT,CATSDTTSTDTQYF
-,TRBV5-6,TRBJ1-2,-,TGTGCCAGCAGCTTATCCACAGGGGGCTACACCTTC,CASSLSTGGYTF
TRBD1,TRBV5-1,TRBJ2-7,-,TGCGCCAGCAGCTGGATTCCGGGACAGGACACGGGCGAGCAGTACTTC,CASSWIPGQDTGEQYF
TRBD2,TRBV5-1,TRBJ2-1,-,TGCGCCAGCAGCCAACGACTAGCGGGGGGCGCCAATGAGCAGTTCTTC,CASSQRLAGGANEQFF
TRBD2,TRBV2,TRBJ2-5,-,TGTGCCAGCAGTCCTAGCGGGGGGGCCGTATTACAAGAGACCCAGTACTTC,CASSPSGGAVLQETQYF
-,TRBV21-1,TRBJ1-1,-,TGTGCCAGCAGCCCTCGACAGGGACTGGCTGACACTGAAGCTTTCTTT,CASSPRQGLADTEAFF
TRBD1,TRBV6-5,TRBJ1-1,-,TGTGCCAGCAATCAGGGGGCGCAAACTGAAGCTTTCTTT,CASNQGAQTEAFF